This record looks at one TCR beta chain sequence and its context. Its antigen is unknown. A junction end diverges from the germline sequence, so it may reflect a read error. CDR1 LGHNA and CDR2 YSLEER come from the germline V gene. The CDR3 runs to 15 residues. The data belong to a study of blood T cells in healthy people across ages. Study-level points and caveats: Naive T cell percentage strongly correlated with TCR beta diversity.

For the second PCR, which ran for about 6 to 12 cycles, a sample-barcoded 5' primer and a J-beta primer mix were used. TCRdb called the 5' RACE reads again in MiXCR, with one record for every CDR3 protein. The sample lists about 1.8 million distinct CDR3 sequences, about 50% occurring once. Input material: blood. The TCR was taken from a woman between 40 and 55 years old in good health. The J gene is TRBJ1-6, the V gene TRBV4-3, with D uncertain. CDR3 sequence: CPSSQDRAAGSPLHF. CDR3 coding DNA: TGCCCCAGCAGCCAAGATCGAGCCGCAGGTTCACCCCTCCACTTT.